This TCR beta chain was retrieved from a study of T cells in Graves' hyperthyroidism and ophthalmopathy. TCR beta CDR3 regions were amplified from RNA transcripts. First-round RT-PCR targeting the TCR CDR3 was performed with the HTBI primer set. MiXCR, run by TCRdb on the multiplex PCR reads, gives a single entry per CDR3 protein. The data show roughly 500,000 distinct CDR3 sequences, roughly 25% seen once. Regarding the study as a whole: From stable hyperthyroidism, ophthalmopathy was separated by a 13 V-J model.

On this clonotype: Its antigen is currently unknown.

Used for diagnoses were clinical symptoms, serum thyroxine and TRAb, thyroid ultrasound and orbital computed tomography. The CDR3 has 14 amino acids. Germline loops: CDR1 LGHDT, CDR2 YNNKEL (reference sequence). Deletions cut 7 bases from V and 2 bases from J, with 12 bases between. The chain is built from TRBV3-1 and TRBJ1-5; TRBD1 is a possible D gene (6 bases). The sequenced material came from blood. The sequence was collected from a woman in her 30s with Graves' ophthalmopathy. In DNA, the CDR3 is TGTGCCAGCACCCCAGGGGTCGGCAATCAGCCCCAGCATTTT. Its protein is CASTPGVGNQPQHF.